A single sample gave rise to the 16 T cell receptor beta chains below, sequenced in a study of cytomegalovirus exposure and HLA in healthy donors. The PCR made use of 60 Vbeta and 13 Jbeta primers. Generated by immunoSEQ multiplex PCR, the TCRdb table keeps only in-frame clones and is missing some. The listing records some 130,000 clones. Input material: PBMCs. The receptors derive from a man aged 18 to 30 in good health and CMV-seronegative.

The chain recombines TRBV7-2 with TRBJ1-6; D is possibly TRBD1 (6 bases). Germline CDR1 reads SGHTA; CDR2 reads FQGNSA. The CDR3 is made up of 17 amino acids. V was pared by 3 bases and J by 3 bases, with 15 bases between. CDR3 coding DNA: TGTGCCAGCAGCTTCCATCCAGGGGACAACTATAATTCACCCCTCCACTTT. This translates into CASSFHPGDNYNSPLHF.

The V and J genes are TRBV5-8 and TRBJ1-5, with a weak D call TRBD1 (6 bases). CDR1 and CDR2 (germline): SGHTS, YDEGEE. CDR3 length: 19 residues. The V gene lost 0 bases and the J gene lost 0 bases, with 19 bases spanning the gap. The DNA of the CDR3 is TGTGCCAGCAGCTTGGCCAGGGGAGCCCTCCTATATAGCAATCAGCCCCAGCATTTT. Its protein product is CASSLARGALLYSNQPQHF.

The chain recombines TRBV11-2 with TRBJ2-7; weak D call: TRBD1 (6 bases). In germline, CDR1 is SGHAT, CDR2 FQNNGV. This CDR3 region has 14 residues. Trimming stripped 1 base from V and 5 bases from J, with 12 bases between. Here the CDR3 reads CASSLGGQMHEQYF. CDR3 in DNA: TGTGCCAGCAGCTTAGGAGGACAGATGCACGAGCAGTACTTC.

The CDR3 region is CASSQVTGVVTGELFF. CDR3 coding DNA: TGCGCCAGCAGCCAGGTTACAGGGGTTGTCACCGGGGAGCTGTTTTTT. J is TRBJ2-2 and V is TRBV4-3; 7 nucleotides agree with TRBD1. V lost 3 bases to trimming and J lost 4 bases; unmatched junction nucleotides: 8. Germline V gives CDR1 LGHNA, CDR2 YSLEER. This CDR3 has 16 residues.

V usage is TRBV9 and J usage is TRBJ2-1; TRBD2 matches 13 bases. This CDR3 is built from 14 residues. Germline V lookup: CDR1 SGDLS, CDR2 YYNGEE. Unmatched junction bases numbered 0, after V lost 3 bases and J lost 6 bases. The CDR3 region is CASSGTSGGNEQFF. The CDR3, as DNA: TGTGCCAGCAGCGGGACTAGCGGGGGCAATGAGCAGTTCTTC. The full variable domain, with the rest looked up from reference TRBV9 and TRBJ2-1, is DSGVTQTPKHLITATGQRVTLRCSPRSGDLSVYWYQQSLDQGLQFLIQYYNGEERAKGNILERFSAQQFPDLHSELNLSSLELGDSALYFCASSGTSGGNEQFFGPGTRLTVL.

CDR3 residues: CASSLGGTVNTEAFF. The CDR3 nucleotides are TGTGCCAGCAGCTTGGGGGGGACAGTGAACACTGAAGCTTTCTTT. The chain combines TRBV5-8 with TRBJ1-1, with 7 bases lining up with TRBD1. Losses at the gene ends were 0 bases for V and 0 bases for J; bases not matched to a gene: 2. CDR3 length equals 15 residues. Germline V gene sequence: CDR1 SGHTS, CDR2 YDEGEE.

The chain is built from TRBV7-9 and TRBJ2-3; D is unresolved. V lost 5 bases and J lost 0, with 15 bases in between. The CDR3 totals 16 residues. The germline V gene has CDR1 SEHNR and CDR2 FQNEAQ (reference sequence). The CDR3 region has the DNA TGTGCCAGCAGCCCCGAGGCCGCACCTAGCACAGATACGCAGTATTTT. It encodes CASSPEAAPSTDTQYF.

The chain combines TRBV6-5 with TRBJ2-1; D possibly corresponds to TRBD2 (6 bases). CDR3 length: 15 residues. V lost 4 bases to trimming and J lost 5 bases, with 15 bases between them. Looked up from germline, CDR1 is MNHEY and CDR2 is SVGAGI. The CDR3 protein is CASSSRTNPDNEQFF. CDR3 DNA: TGTGCCAGCAGTTCCCGGACTAATCCAGACAATGAGCAGTTCTTC.

The chain recombines TRBV6-5 with TRBJ2-7, with 7 bases fitting TRBD2. Looked up from germline, CDR1 is MNHEY and CDR2 is SVGAGI. V was pared by 5 bases and J by 2 bases, with 6 bases of the junction left unmatched. This CDR3 is 14 amino acids long. The CDR3 bases are TGTGCCAGCAGTATTAGCGGGCCTACCTACGAGCAGTACTTC. Encoded protein: CASSISGPTYEQYF.

The V gene is TRBV9, the J gene TRBJ2-3, with 7 bases identical to TRBD2. The J segment lost 2 bases and the V segment lost 4 bases, leaving 4 bases of the junction unmatched. In germline, CDR1 is SGDLS, CDR2 YYNGEE. The CDR3 extends over 14 amino acids. The CDR3 DNA sequence: TGTGCCAGCAGCCCCGCGGGGGACACAGATACGCAGTATTTT. It specifies CASSPAGDTDTQYF.

J is TRBJ2-7 and V is TRBV6-5; 10 bases align to TRBD2. The CDR3 loop spans 16 amino acids. Losses at the gene ends were 4 bases for V and 9 bases for J; bases not matched to a gene: 15. Germline CDR1 MNHEY, CDR2 SVGAGI. This CDR3 is CASSWGVSGRTTGQYF. The CDR3 DNA follows: TGTGCCAGCAGTTGGGGAGTTAGCGGGAGGACCACTGGGCAGTACTTC.

The chain joins TRBV11-3 to TRBJ2-1; D is undetermined. This CDR3 spans 17 amino acids. V was shortened by 0 bases and J by 0 bases, with 12 bases between the two germline ends. Looked up from germline, CDR1 is SGHNT and CDR2 is YENEEA. The DNA for the CDR3 is TGTGCCAGCAGCTTAGATCAAGCCGATAGCTCCTACAATGAGCAGTTCTTC. This gives the protein CASSLDQADSSYNEQFF.

About this clone itself: At the DNA level, this CDR3 is encoded by other sequences in the same sample as well. The V gene is TRBV11-2, the J gene TRBJ2-3; no definite D call. Trimming left V 5 bases short and J 6 bases short, with 9 bases between. In germline, CDR1 is SGHAT, CDR2 FQNNGV. CDR3 length: 12 residues. CDR3 loop: CASSPPEDTQYF. The CDR3 DNA reads as TGTGCCAGCAGCCCGCCGGAGGATACGCAGTATTTT.

V and J are TRBV15 and TRBJ2-3, with 7 bases that match TRBD2. With V trimmed by 0 bases and J by 6 bases, 3 bases remained unmatched. Looked up from germline, CDR1 is LNHNV and CDR2 is YYDKDF (reference sequence). The CDR3 has 14 residues. The CDR3 nucleotides are TGTGCCACCAGCAGAGATCGGGAGGCGGATACGCAGTATTTT. The encoded protein is CATSRDREADTQYF.

This chain joins TRBV5-3 and TRBJ2-5, with 7 bases aligning to TRBD2. TRBV5-3 is treated as an ORF (open reading frame) with a function not yet certain. The length of the CDR3 is 17 residues. Trimming at V came to 5 bases and at J to 5 bases, leaving 18 bases not matched to a gene. CDR3 sequence: CARRPPGGGRREETQYF. CDR3 bases: TGTGCCAGAAGGCCCCCGGGAGGAGGCAGGAGGGAGGAGACCCAGTACTTC.

The chain has TRBV9 and TRBJ1-2; D unresolved. The CDR3 extends over 8 amino acids. Per germline, CDR1 SGDLS and CDR2 YYNGEE. V was shortened by 4 bases and J by 14 bases, with 6 bases between the two germline ends. The CDR3 protein is CASSPLTF. In DNA form, the CDR3 reads TGTGCCAGCAGCCCCCTTACCTTC.